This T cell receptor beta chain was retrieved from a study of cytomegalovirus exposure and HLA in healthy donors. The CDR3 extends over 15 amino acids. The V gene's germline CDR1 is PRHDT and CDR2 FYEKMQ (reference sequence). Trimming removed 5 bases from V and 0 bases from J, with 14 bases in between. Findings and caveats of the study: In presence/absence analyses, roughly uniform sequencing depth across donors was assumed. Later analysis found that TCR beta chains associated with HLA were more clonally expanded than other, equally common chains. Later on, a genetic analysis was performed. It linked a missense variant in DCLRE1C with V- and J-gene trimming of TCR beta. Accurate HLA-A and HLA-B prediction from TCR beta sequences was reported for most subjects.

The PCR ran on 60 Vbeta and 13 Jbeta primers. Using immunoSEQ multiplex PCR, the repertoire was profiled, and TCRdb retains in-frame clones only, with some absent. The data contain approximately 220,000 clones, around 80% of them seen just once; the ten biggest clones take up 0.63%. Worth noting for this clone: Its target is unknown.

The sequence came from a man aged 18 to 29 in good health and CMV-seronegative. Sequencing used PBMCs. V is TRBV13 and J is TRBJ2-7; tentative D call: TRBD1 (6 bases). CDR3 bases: TGTGCCAGCAGCCCCAGGGGCGGTCACTCCTACGAGCAGTACTTC. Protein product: CASSPRGGHSYEQYF.